The clone carrying this T cell receptor beta chain was detected only a few times. Its target is unknown. The CDR3 length is 17 residues. CDR1 is SGDLS, CDR2 YYNGEE, per germline. Unmatched junction bases numbered 8, after V lost 0 bases and J lost 5 bases. UMIs and a universal primer site were added when TCR cDNA was made by 5'RACE template switching. TCRdb fed the 5' RACE reads into MiXCR, producing one record per CDR3 protein. The data hold some 250,000 distinct CDR3 sequences, with about 7% observed a single time. The data are from a study of T cells after yellow fever vaccination. Study outcomes and limitations: The booster saw the reappearance of most primary-vaccination clones (around 96% CD4, roughly 87% CD8).

The chain joins TRBV9 to TRBJ2-7; TRBD2 agrees at 13 bases. This TCR was recovered from a man younger than 45 who received the YFV17D yellow fever vaccine. Specimen: CD4+ T cells sorted from PBMCs, collected 15 days after the yellow fever booster vaccination. The CDR3 region has the DNA TGTGCCAGCAGCGTAGGACCACTACTAGCGGGAGGGGACGAGCAGTACTTC. Its protein is CASSVGPLLAGGDEQYF.